This T cell receptor (beta chain) was sequenced during a study of blood T cell repertoires in COVID-19. As processed by the authors: Estimation of nucleated cell counts relied on the amplification of reference gene primers. Assay: immunoSEQ multiplex PCR; the TCRdb copy retains only in-frame clones and omits some. V, J and clone size were drawn from that table, and D and trimming were deduced from the DNA. The sample lists 200,000 or so clones, over 80% seen once, with 5.1% in the top ten. Trimming removed 6 bases from V and 7 bases from J, with 10 bases in between. Germline lookup yields CDR1 MNHEY and CDR2 SVGAGI. The CDR3 is made up of 13 amino acids.

This sequence was found in a human donor in a cohort sampled during active COVID-19. The chain joins TRBV6-5 to TRBJ1-6; TRBD1 is a possible D gene (6 bases). Source material: peripheral blood. The chain's CDR3 is CASSGQLNSPLHF. The CDR3 DNA reads as TGTGCCAGCAGCGGACAGCTAAATTCACCCCTCCACTTT.